Listed below are T cell receptor beta chains from one sample, sequenced in a study of blood T cell repertoires in COVID-19. Sequencing used immunoSEQ multiplex PCR; TCRdb keeps in-frame clones, though not all of them. This repertoire shows about 430,000 clones, roughly 90% found once; its top ten account for more than 0.7%. Source material: peripheral blood. The receptors were gathered from a man between 18 and 29 years old with COVID-19, enrolled during active disease. Both conserved end residues are trimmed from each CDR3.

J gene | V gene | CDR3 protein
TRBJ1-3 | TRBV27 | ASSLLSGQGNTIY
TRBJ2-1 | TRBV29-1 | SVVGTDSYNEQF
TRBJ1-6 | TRBV7-9 | ASSLAETAGNSPLH
TRBJ2-3 | TRBV2 | ASSEAGGTDTQY
TRBJ1-3 | TRBV7-2 | ASSFQAISGNTIY
TRBJ1-3 | TRBV7-8 | ASSLSLFLGNTIY
TRBJ1-1 | TRBV5-8 | ASLIDRVATEAF
TRBJ2-1 | TRBV11-2 | ASSLGLAEPLHEQF
TRBJ2-7 | TRBV24-1 | ATSDGQAEQY
TRBJ2-5 | TRBV27 | ASSSSRLRQETQY
TRBJ2-7 | TRBV6-5 | ASRSGFLSSYEQY
TRBJ2-2 | TRBV6-5 | ASSRDRGLSGELF
TRBJ2-2 | TRBV11-3 | ASSARAGGTGELF